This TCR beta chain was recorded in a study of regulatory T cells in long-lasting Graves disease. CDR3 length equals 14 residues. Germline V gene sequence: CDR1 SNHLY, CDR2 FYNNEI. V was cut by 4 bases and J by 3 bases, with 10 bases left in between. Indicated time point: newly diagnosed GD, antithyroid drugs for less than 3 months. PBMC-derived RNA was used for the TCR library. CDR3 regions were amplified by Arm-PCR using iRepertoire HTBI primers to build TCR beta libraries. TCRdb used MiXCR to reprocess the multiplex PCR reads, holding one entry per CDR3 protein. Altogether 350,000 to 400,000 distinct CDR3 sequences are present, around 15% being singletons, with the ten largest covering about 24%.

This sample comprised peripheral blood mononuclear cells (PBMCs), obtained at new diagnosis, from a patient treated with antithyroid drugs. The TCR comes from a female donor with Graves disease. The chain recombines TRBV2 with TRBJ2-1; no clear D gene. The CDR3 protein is CASSARAVYNEQFF. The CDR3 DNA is TGTGCCAGCAGTGCAAGGGCAGTCTACAATGAGCAGTTCTTC.